The 4 T cell receptor beta chains listed next were all sequenced from one sample in a study of shared clonotypes between healthy human individuals. Profiling relied on immunoSEQ multiplex PCR, and the TCRdb table lists in-frame clones only, not all of them. The table lists about 2.2 million clones, about 93% of them singletons. Cells designated naive CD8 were CD45RO-negative and were positively selected for CCR7, with terminally differentiated effector memory CD45RA+ cells excluded. The material sequenced was naive CD8+ T cells from PBMCs. Receptors were obtained from a man between 18 and 29 years old in good health. Some clones in this sample may be carry-over from other donors' samples.

Comments on this clone: The same CDR3 is also encoded by other DNA sequences in this sample. V and J are TRBV9 and TRBJ2-3; the match to TRBD2 covers 11 bases. The V gene's germline CDR1 is SGDLS and CDR2 YYNGEE. CDR3 size: 16 residues. Trimming cost V 0 bases and J 1 base; bases outside gene matches: 1. The CDR3 here is CASSVGLAGRTDTQYF. For the CDR3, the DNA is TGTGCCAGCAGCGTAGGACTAGCGGGACGCACAGATACGCAGTATTTT.

V gene TRBV29-1 combines with J gene TRBJ2-3, with 13 bases identical to TRBD2. J was trimmed by 4 bases and V by 4 bases; bases with no gene match: 5. Germline-derived CDR1 and CDR2 are SQVTM and ANQGSEA. The CDR3 has 15 residues. This CDR3 reads CSVAGTSGTSDTQYF. The DNA of the CDR3 is TGCAGCGTTGCCGGGACTAGCGGGACATCAGATACGCAGTATTTT.

This clone has just one count. The V and J genes are TRBV2 and TRBJ2-7, with TRBD1 matching over 8 bases. Germline V gene lookup returns CDR1 SNHLY and CDR2 FYNNEI. The CDR3 spans 13 residues. J gave up 3 bases and V 7 bases, and 5 bases lay outside the gene matches. In nucleotides, the CDR3 is TGTGCCAGCATAGACAGGGGAGACTACGAGCAGTACTTC. Its protein is CASIDRGDYEQYF.

This chain connects TRBV11-1 to TRBJ2-3; the match to TRBD2 covers 7 bases. From germline, CDR1 is SGHAT and CDR2 FQDESV (reference sequence). V trimming: 5 bases; J trimming: 9 bases; junction bases outside the gene matches: 11. The CDR3 sequence is 14 residues long. The CDR3 sequence is CASSDRKTSVTQYF. CDR3 DNA: TGTGCCAGCAGCGACCGCAAAACTAGCGTCACGCAGTATTTT.